The clone carrying this T cell receptor (beta chain) was found once. The germline V gene encodes CDR1 KGHSH and CDR2 LQKENI. The length of the CDR3 is 16 residues. V shed 3 bases and J 5 bases; nucleotides not matched to a gene: 12. Method: immunoSEQ multiplex PCR; TCRdb's copy keeps in-frame clones and lacks some. The sample lists fewer than 300,000 clones, about 80% occurring once. The data are from a study of blood T cell repertoires in COVID-19. This clonotype originated in a woman aged 50 to 65 who had recovered from COVID-19. Sequencing used peripheral blood. V is TRBV18 and J is TRBJ2-7; 8 bases align to TRBD1. This chain's CDR3 is CASSPGQGKASNEQYF. CDR3 sequence (DNA): TGTGCCAGCTCACCCGGACAGGGCAAGGCTTCAAACGAGCAGTACTTC. Filled out from reference TRBV18 and TRBJ2-7, the complete variable domain reads NAGVMQNPRHLVRRRGQEARLRCSPMKGHSHVYWYRQLPEEGLKFMVYLQKENIIDESGMPKERFSAEFPKEGPSILRIQQVVRGDSAAYFCASSPGQGKASNEQYFGPGTRLTVT.